Below, 23 T cell receptor beta chains from the same sample are listed, as sequenced in a study of blood T cell repertoires in COVID-19. Clones were sequenced by immunoSEQ multiplex PCR, and TCRdb holds only the in-frame ones, with some missing. The top ten clones hold under 7.5% of a sample with tens of thousands of clones, roughly 78% of them seen once. Input material: peripheral blood. The receptor source for this set is a man aged 50 to 60 with active or convalescent COVID-19.

The chain recombines TRBV7-2 with TRBJ2-7; 11 positions agree with TRBD2. Per germline, CDR1 SGHTA and CDR2 FQGNSA. The J segment lost 4 bases and the V segment lost 1 base, leaving 3 bases of the junction unmatched. The CDR3 is 15 amino acids. The CDR3 spells CASSLVPSGGYEQYF. For the CDR3, the DNA is TGTGCCAGCAGCTTAGTTCCTAGCGGGGGGTACGAGCAGTACTTC.

This sequence joins TRBV5-1 and TRBJ2-2; no clear D. The CDR3 length is 14 residues. Trimming took 5 bases from V and 1 from J, leaving 9 bases between them. The germline V gene encodes CDR1 SGHRS and CDR2 YFSETQ. The chain's CDR3 is CASRVGGNTGELFF. For the CDR3, the DNA is TGCGCCAGCAGGGTTGGCGGGAACACCGGGGAGCTGTTTTTT.

This clone was counted a few times. CDR3 nucleotides: TGTGCCAGCAGTTACTCGATAGGGGCGGCTGAAGCTTTCTTT. Translation gives CASSYSIGAAEAFF. The gene calls are TRBV6-6 and TRBJ1-1; D possibly corresponds to TRBD1 (5 bases). The V and J ends lost 0 bases and 6 bases respectively, with 11 bases between them. CDR1 is MNHNY, CDR2 SVGAGI, per germline (reference sequence). The CDR3 sequence is 14 residues long.

This chain links TRBV7-8 with TRBJ2-7, with TRBD2 matching over 9 bases. The CDR3 has 14 residues. CDR1 and CDR2 from the germline V gene are SGHVS and FQNEAQ. Trimming removed 5 bases from V and 3 bases from J; junction bases left unmatched: 5. CDR3 sequence (DNA): TGTGCCAGCAGCCCCGGGACTAGCAACTACGAGCAGTACTTC. It codes for CASSPGTSNYEQYF. Full variable domain (outside the CDR3, taken from reference TRBV7-8 and TRBJ2-7): GAGVSQSPRYKVAKRGQDVALRCDPISGHVSLFWYQQALGQGPEFLTYFQNEAQLDKSGLPSDRFFAERPEGSVSTLKIQRTQQEDSAVYLCASSPGTSNYEQYFGPGTRLTVT.

This clone was counted a single time. This rearrangement joins TRBV3-1 (or the pseudogene TRBV3-2) to TRBJ2-1; 9 bases are a match to TRBD1. Germline-derived CDR1 and CDR2 are LGHDT and YNNKEL (reference sequence). The CDR3 covers 14 residues. The V and J ends lost 3 bases and 8 bases, in that order; junction bases with no gene match: 5. The CDR3 coding sequence is TGTGCCAGCAGCCAGCTACAGGGGGCGGATGAGCAGTTCTTC. Its translation: CASSQLQGADEQFF.

The chain combines TRBV12-3 or TRBV12-4 with TRBJ1-5; 8 bases match TRBD1. This CDR3 contains 13 residues. The V gene end was trimmed by 5 bases and the J gene end by 7 bases; junction bases not matched to a gene: 4. The CDR3 here is CASSTGGGQPQHF. The CDR3 DNA is TGTGCCAGCAGTACAGGGGGTGGGCAGCCCCAGCATTTT.

This sequence joins TRBV7-2 and TRBJ1-5, with 9 positions matching TRBD1. With V trimmed by 2 bases and J by 5 bases, 1 base remained unmatched. From germline, CDR1 is SGHTA and CDR2 FQGNSA. The CDR3 sequence is 14 residues long. CDR3 sequence: CASSLWTGDQPQHF. CDR3 bases: TGTGCCAGCAGCTTATGGACAGGGGATCAGCCCCAGCATTTT.

The V and J genes are TRBV10-3 and TRBJ2-7, with D tentatively TRBD1 (6 bases). CDR1 is ENHRY and CDR2 is SYGVKD in the germline V gene. CDR3 size: 14 residues. V was shortened by 0 bases and J by 3 bases, with 9 bases between the two germline ends. CDR3 region: CAISESVGGYEQYF. The CDR3 DNA reads as TGTGCCATCAGTGAGTCCGTAGGGGGCTACGAGCAGTACTTC.

The DNA for the CDR3 is TGCGCCAGCAGTGAGTCGGGGGGGGGTCGGTATGGCTACACCTTC. It codes for CASSESGGGRYGYTF. The V gene is TRBV10-2, the J gene TRBJ1-2, with D perhaps TRBD1 (5 bases). The germline gives CDR1 WSHSY, CDR2 SAAADI. Trimming removed 0 bases at V and 5 bases at J, with 13 bases between. The CDR3 sequence is 15 residues long.

The V and J genes are TRBV10-3 and TRBJ1-3; TRBD1 might be the D (5 bases). The CDR3 has 14 residues. Germline loops: CDR1 ENHRY, CDR2 SYGVKD. V was trimmed by 9 bases and J by 2 bases, leaving 14 bases between them. The CDR3 DNA reads as TGTGCCATAGGGGAGGGTCCCGCTGGAAACACCATATATTTT. It codes for CAIGEGPAGNTIYF.

The CDR3 spells CASSPSWGRSNTEAFF. The CDR3 DNA reads as TGTGCCAGTAGTCCCTCCTGGGGGCGATCGAACACTGAAGCTTTCTTT. This rearrangement joins TRBV19 to TRBJ1-1, with a tentative D call TRBD1 (6 bases). CDR1 LNHDA and CDR2 SQIVND come from the germline V gene (reference sequence). This CDR3 spans 16 amino acids. V lost 5 bases to trimming and J lost 1 base, with 17 bases between them.

This clone appeared a single time. V and J are TRBV5-1 and TRBJ1-1, with D unresolved. CDR1 and CDR2 from the germline V gene are SGHRS and YFSETQ. The CDR3 is made up of 14 amino acids. V was shortened by 0 bases and J by 3 bases, with 9 bases between the two germline ends. The CDR3 DNA reads as TGCGCCAGCAGCTTGGTTGCGGGAGACACTGAAGCTTTCTTT. It translates to CASSLVAGDTEAFF.

The chain uses TRBV14 and TRBJ1-2; D is unclear. This CDR3 is built from 13 residues. Trimming took 4 bases from V and 4 from J, leaving 10 bases between them. The germline V gene has CDR1 SGHDN and CDR2 FVKESK. The CDR3 region is CASSLYASYGYTF. The CDR3 bases are TGTGCCAGCAGCCTTTACGCCAGCTATGGCTACACCTTC.

This clone was picked up one time. The V call is TRBV9, the J call TRBJ1-2, with TRBD1 matching 8 bases. The CDR3 loop spans 17 amino acids. The V and J ends lost 3 bases and 0 bases, in that order; junction bases with no gene match: 10. Germline CDR1 SGDLS, CDR2 YYNGEE. The CDR3 coding sequence is TGTGCCAGCAGCGGCCGGGACAGGCCGTTAGCTAACTATGGCTACACCTTC. Translated, it gives CASSGRDRPLANYGYTF.

This chain uses TRBV28 with TRBJ1-2, with 7 bases that match TRBD1. J gave up 4 bases and V 3 bases, and 5 bases lay outside the gene matches. The CDR3 runs 14 residues. The germline V gene has CDR1 MDHEN and CDR2 SYDVKM. This CDR3 reads CASSLGQWSYGYTF. Here the CDR3 DNA reads TGTGCCAGCAGTTTGGGACAGTGGAGCTATGGCTACACCTTC.

V gene TRBV3-1 (or the pseudogene TRBV3-2) combines with J gene TRBJ1-1; no clear D. The germline V and J ends were trimmed by 3 bases and 1 base, with 6 bases remaining between them. The CDR3 runs 13 residues. Per germline, CDR1 LGHDT and CDR2 YNNKEL (reference sequence). CDR3 coding DNA: TGTGCCAGCAGCCACGAGGGGAACACTGAAGCTTTCTTT. It is translated as CASSHEGNTEAFF.

This clone was recorded only once. The chain carries TRBV18 and TRBJ2-1; maybe TRBD1 (5 bases). This CDR3 is built from 14 residues. Germline CDR1 is KGHSH and CDR2 is LQKENI. V shed 3 bases and J shed 1 base, with 7 bases lying between them. The DNA for the CDR3 is TGTGCCAGCTCACCGCAGGGTTCCTACAATGAGCAGTTCTTC. This gives the protein CASSPQGSYNEQFF.

This clone was seen once. This chain connects TRBV19 to TRBJ1-1; 8 bases match TRBD1. The CDR3 covers 16 residues. The ends lost 1 base at V and 4 bases at J; junction bases unmatched: 8. Per the germline V gene, CDR1 is LNHDA and CDR2 is SQIVND (reference sequence). CDR3 residues: CASSIAGDRGGTEAFF. The CDR3 DNA follows: TGTGCCAGTAGTATAGCGGGAGACAGGGGTGGCACTGAAGCTTTCTTT. Full variable domain (outside the CDR3, taken from reference TRBV19 and TRBJ1-1): DGGITQSPKYLFRKEGQNVTLSCEQNLNHDAMYWYRQDPGQGLRLIYYSQIVNDFQKGDIAEGYSVSREKKESFPLTVTSAQKNPTAFYLCASSIAGDRGGTEAFFGQGTRLTVV.

This rearrangement joins TRBV28 to TRBJ2-1; 9 bases map to TRBD1. The germline V gene has CDR1 MDHEN and CDR2 SYDVKM. Trimming cost V 5 bases and J 8 bases; bases outside gene matches: 7. There are 14 residues in the CDR3. For the CDR3, the DNA is TGTGCCAGCAGTCTCGGGACAGGGTGGGATGAGCAGTTCTTC. Protein: CASSLGTGWDEQFF.

The V call is TRBV11-2, the J call TRBJ2-3, with TRBD2 matching over 12 bases. This CDR3 is 15 amino acids long. V was clipped by 5 bases and J by 3 bases; unmatched bases: 3. Per the germline V gene, CDR1 is SGHAT and CDR2 is FQNNGV. CDR3 sequence: CASSKGLAGTDTQYF. DNA of the CDR3: TGTGCCAGCAGCAAAGGACTAGCGGGGACAGATACGCAGTATTTT.

The CDR3 nucleotides are TGTGCCAGCAGCCCCCCCGGGACAGGGATCAAGGGGGAAAAACTGTTTTTT. Protein: CASSPPGTGIKGEKLFF. This chain uses TRBV5-5 with TRBJ1-4; TRBD1 aligns across 9 bases. The CDR3 loop spans 17 amino acids. V lost 4 bases to trimming and J lost 8 bases; unmatched junction nucleotides: 15. CDR1 SGHKS and CDR2 YYEKEE come from the germline V gene (reference sequence).

V usage is TRBV7-9 and J usage is TRBJ1-4; 7 bases agree with TRBD1. The CDR3 runs 15 residues. V shed 5 bases, J shed 3 bases, and the junction held 6 bases outside the gene matches. Germline CDR1 reads SEHNR; CDR2 reads FQNEAQ (reference sequence). The CDR3 sequence is CASSARGLANEKLFF. CDR3 in DNA: TGTGCCAGCAGCGCAAGGGGGCTGGCTAATGAAAAACTGTTTTTT.

The rearrangement joins TRBV27 to TRBJ2-5; a weak D match, TRBD1 (6 bases). CDR1 and CDR2 from the germline V gene are MNHEY and SMNVEV (reference sequence). The V end lost 5 bases, the J end lost 4 bases, and 17 bases lay between the germline ends. CDR3 length equals 15 residues. This chain's CDR3 is CASSRTQQGRETQYF. DNA for the CDR3: TGTGCCAGCAGTCGTACCCAACAGGGAAGAGAGACCCAGTACTTC.